The rows below give T cell receptor beta chains drawn from one sample of a study of CD8 T cells in Susac syndrome. One entry per CDR3 protein results from TCRdb running MiXCR on the immunoSEQ multiplex PCR reads. The top ten hold approximately 0.12% of the sample, which has hundreds of thousands of distinct CDR3 sequences, around 85% seen once. Sequenced material: CD8+ T cells from PBMCs. The receptors shown here come from a human donor with multiple sclerosis. CDR3s include the opening cysteine and the closing phenylalanine or tryptophan. D genes are given only for firm matches. For some rows the clone size is stated as once, few or many, or as a class when expanded; others skip it.

CDR3nt | CDR3aa | v_gene | abundance | j_gene | d_gene
TGTGCCAGCAGCCCGGGACTAGTAGGCTCCAATGAGCAGTTCTTC | CASSPGLVGSNEQFF | TRBV7-9 | . | TRBJ2-1 | TRBD2
TGTGCCAGCAGCCCCCTTACGCACCAACCAGCCAAAAACATTCAGTACTTC | CASSPLTHQPAKNIQYF | TRBV7-9 | . | TRBJ2-4 | .
TGTGCCAGCAGCGTGGGACTGGGATTGGAGACCCAGTACTTC | CASSVGLGLETQYF | TRBV9 | . | TRBJ2-5 | .
TGCGCCAGCAGCCAGGAACCGGTCTACGAGCAGTACTTC | CASSQEPVYEQYF | TRBV4-1 | . | TRBJ2-7 | .
TGCAGTGCCCTCGGAGGGGGGAGCTATGGCTACACCTTC | CSALGGGSYGYTF | TRBV20-1 | . | TRBJ1-2 | .
TGTGCCAGCACCAGCAAGCGGTACAATGAGCAGTTCTTC | CASTSKRYNEQFF | TRBV9 | . | TRBJ2-1 | .
TGTGCCAGCAGTTCGGAAATGACAGGTGGCGAGCAGTACTTC | CASSSEMTGGEQYF | TRBV6-5 | . | TRBJ2-7 | .
TGCAGTGCTAGAGATAGGGGGGCCATGAGCTCCTACAATGAGCAGTTCTTC | CSARDRGAMSSYNEQFF | TRBV20-1 | . | TRBJ2-1 | .
TGTGCCAGCAGCCCACAGGAAAAACTGTTTTTT | CASSPQEKLFF | TRBV7-9 | . | TRBJ1-4 | .
TGTGCCAGCAGTGTGGCGGACCTTTGGGAGACCCAGTACTTC | CASSVADLWETQYF | TRBV6-1 | . | TRBJ2-5 | .
TGTGCCAGCAGCCGAGCGTGGACAGGGGACACCGGGGAGCTGTTTTTT | CASSRAWTGDTGELFF | TRBV7-9 | . | TRBJ2-2 | TRBD1
TGTGCCATCAGTGAGTCGGCCGAAACCTACGAGCAGTACTTC | CAISESAETYEQYF | TRBV10-3 | . | TRBJ2-7 | .
TGTGCCAGCAGTTTCGAATCGGGGGGGCTAGGGTGGCAAGAGACCCAGTACTTC | CASSFESGGLGWQETQYF | TRBV12-3/TRBV12-4 | few | TRBJ2-5 | TRBD2
TGCGCCAGCAGCTTGGGAACTGACCCTCGGGACGAGCAGTACTTC | CASSLGTDPRDEQYF | TRBV5-1 | . | TRBJ2-7 | .
TGTGCCAGCAGCCCTGGTTGGGGGGACAATGAGCAGTTCTTC | CASSPGWGDNEQFF | TRBV12-3/TRBV12-4 | . | TRBJ2-1 | .
TGTGCCAGCAGCTTAGCGTTGGAGCAGTACTTC | CASSLALEQYF | TRBV7-9 | few | TRBJ2-7 | .
TGTGCCAGCAGCTTGGCGCGAGGGGATGGGACCCAGTACTTC | CASSLARGDGTQYF | TRBV5-4 | . | TRBJ2-5 | .
TGTGCCAGCAGCTACACTAATGAAAAACTGTTTTTT | CASSYTNEKLFF | TRBV7-9 | . | TRBJ1-4 | .
TGCGCCAGCAGCCAAGATCCGGACAGGGGAGGACAGCCCCAGCATTTT | CASSQDPDRGGQPQHF | TRBV4-1 | . | TRBJ1-5 | TRBD1
TGTGCCAGTAGTATAGGATACTCCTACTACGAGCAGTACTTC | CASSIGYSYYEQYF | TRBV19 | . | TRBJ2-7 | .
TGTGCCAGCAGTTACGCGGTGAATTCACCCCTCCACTTT | CASSYAVNSPLHF | TRBV6-2/TRBV6-3 | . | TRBJ1-6 | .
TGTGCCAGCAGTTTATCGGGACAGGGACGAGCTAACTATGGCTACACCTTC | CASSLSGQGRANYGYTF | TRBV27 | once | TRBJ1-2 | TRBD1
TGTGCCAGTTCCCGGCGCTCGAATCAGCCCCAGCATTTT | CASSRRSNQPQHF | TRBV19 | . | TRBJ1-5 | .
TGTGCCAGCAGACCACTACCGGGAGGCTACACCTTC | CASRPLPGGYTF | TRBV28 | once | TRBJ1-2 | .
TGTGCCAGCAGCGATATGGGACAGCTAAACACCGGGGAGCTGTTTTTT | CASSDMGQLNTGELFF | TRBV2 | . | TRBJ2-2 | TRBD1
TGTGCCAGTAGTCCCGGGACAGGGGTTTTACGGACCCAGCATTTT | CASSPGTGVLRTQHF | TRBV19 | . | TRBJ1-5 | TRBD1
TGTGCCAGCAGCTTTCCGGCGGGGACTAGCCGGCGGGAGCTGTTTTTT | CASSFPAGTSRRELFF | TRBV7-9 | once | TRBJ2-2 | TRBD2
TGTGCCTCGGGGGGCAGCTATGGCTACACCTTC | CASGGSYGYTF | TRBV7-6 | few | TRBJ1-2 | .
TGTGCCAGCATGCGTCCGGGACTCCCGCCCACCGGGGAGCTGTTTTTT | CASMRPGLPPTGELFF | TRBV6-1 | . | TRBJ2-2 | .
TGTGCCAGCAGCGGGGGGAGCTATGGCTACACCTTC | CASSGGSYGYTF | TRBV3-1 | . | TRBJ1-2 | .
TGTGCCATCAGTGGCGGCAGTAGCTACGAGCAGTACTTC | CAISGGSSYEQYF | TRBV10-3 | . | TRBJ2-7 | .
TGCAGTGCTAGAGATCTAGCAATAGGGAGGGGGCCTTCCTACAATGAGCAGTTCTTC | CSARDLAIGRGPSYNEQFF | TRBV20-1 | once | TRBJ2-1 | .
TGTGCCAGCAGGGGACCTGACTCGTTTAGCACAGATACGCAGTATTTT | CASRGPDSFSTDTQYF | TRBV27 | . | TRBJ2-3 | .
TGCGCCAGCAGCTTGTATGGCGGTATCTACAATGAGCAGTTCTTC | CASSLYGGIYNEQFF | TRBV5-1 | . | TRBJ2-1 | .
TGTGCCAGCAGCCAATTGGCAGGGGACGGGGAGCTGTTTTTT | CASSQLAGDGELFF | TRBV4-2 | . | TRBJ2-2 | .
TGCGCCAGCAGCCCCCAGACAGGGGTGAACACTGAAGCTTTCTTT | CASSPQTGVNTEAFF | TRBV4-1 | . | TRBJ1-1 | TRBD1
TGCAGTGCTAAGCGTCTAGATGGCACCGCGGAGCTGTTTTTT | CSAKRLDGTAELFF | TRBV20-1 | . | TRBJ2-2 | .
TGTGCCAGCAGTTTATCTCTCGGTGCGGTGGGCAATGAGCAGTTCTTC | CASSLSLGAVGNEQFF | TRBV27 | . | TRBJ2-1 | .
TGTGCCAGCAGCCTACTAGCGTGGTCCTACAATGAGCAGTTCTTC | CASSLLAWSYNEQFF | TRBV7-9 | . | TRBJ2-1 | TRBD2
TGTGCCAGCAGCTTCCAACCGGGGACCCAGTACTTC | CASSFQPGTQYF | TRBV5-6 | . | TRBJ2-5 | .
TGTGCCAGCTCCTCCTACTTGGGGATTCAAGCTGGAAACACCATATATTTT | CASSSYLGIQAGNTIYF | TRBV18 | . | TRBJ1-3 | .
TGTGCCAGCAGTTTCGGCAGAACCATATATTTT | CASSFGRTIYF | TRBV27 | . | TRBJ1-3 | .
TGCGCCAGCAGCTTGGGGGTACAGTATTATAGCAATCAGCCCCAGCATTTT | CASSLGVQYYSNQPQHF | TRBV5-1 | once | TRBJ1-5 | .
TGTGCCAGCAGTTTTGGACCGGCCGTCGAGCAGTACTTC | CASSFGPAVEQYF | TRBV6-5 | . | TRBJ2-7 | .
TGCGCCAGCAGCCTGTCGATGGGAACTAATGAAAAACTGTTTTTT | CASSLSMGTNEKLFF | TRBV5-1 | . | TRBJ1-4 | .